The rows below give T cell receptor beta chains drawn from one sample of a study of somatic mutations in cytotoxic T cells in rheumatoid arthritis. Assay used: immunoSEQ multiplex PCR; TCRdb lists only in-frame clones, some missing. The repertoire includes 14,000 or so clones, approximately 75% of them detected once, and around 15% sits in the top ten. Input material: CD8+ T cells sorted from blood. The receptors were sampled from an adult with rheumatoid arthritis. Both conserved end residues are part of each CDR3. Fields, in order: clone size, D gene, CDR3 length, V gene, J gene, CDR3 DNA, CDR3 protein. A D gene is named only where the DNA matches it firmly. Size tells how often a clone was seen (once, few, many) or the class of an expanded clone, and some rows leave it out.

NA	NA	14	TRBV2	TRBJ2-5	TGTGCCAGCAGTCCTCTAGCGCCTCAAGAGACCCAGTACTTC	CASSPLAPQETQYF
once	NA	12	TRBV29-1	TRBJ2-4	TGCAGCGTTGGTGCTAGCGACAACATTCAGTACTTC	CSVGASDNIQYF
NA	NA	14	TRBV7-9	TRBJ2-7	TGTGCCAGCAGCTTTCTGCCGGGGGCCTACGAGCAGTACTTC	CASSFLPGAYEQYF
NA	NA	13	TRBV7-9	TRBJ2-7	TGTGCCAGCACCCACACCCCGACATACGAGCAGTACTTC	CASTHTPTYEQYF
NA	TRBD2	16	TRBV27	TRBJ2-1	TGTGCCAGCAGTTCGTCTAGCGGGAGGCGGGACAATGAGCAGTTCTTC	CASSSSSGRRDNEQFF
NA	NA	14	TRBV30	TRBJ1-1	TGTGCCTGGAGTGTAGGTCGGTCGGGCACTGAAGCTTTCTTT	CAWSVGRSGTEAFF
NA	TRBD1	16	TRBV5-6	TRBJ2-2	TGTGCCAGCAGCTTGGCCGAGACAGGGGGAGTCGGGGAGCTGTTTTTT	CASSLAETGGVGELFF
NA	NA	13	TRBV7-8	TRBJ2-5	TGTGCCAGCAGCTTAGAGGAGGGGGGGACCCAGTACTTC	CASSLEEGGTQYF
NA	TRBD2	17	TRBV9	TRBJ2-2	TGTGCCAGCAGCGCCCCCCGTCGCGGGGGGAACACCGGGGAGCTGTTTTTT	CASSAPRRGGNTGELFF
NA	NA	15	TRBV27	TRBJ2-1	TGTGCCAGCAGTTTACGCGGGTCGTCCTACAATGAGCAGTTCTTC	CASSLRGSSYNEQFF
NA	TRBD1	14	TRBV6-5	TRBJ1-1	TGTGCCAGCAGACCGGGACAGCCGAACACTGAAGCTTTCTTT	CASRPGQPNTEAFF
NA	TRBD1	18	TRBV9	TRBJ1-2	TGTGCCAGCAGCGCCCACACCGGGGGCCAGGGGGCGAACTATGGCTACACCTTC	CASSAHTGGQGANYGYTF
few	TRBD2	15	TRBV29-1	TRBJ2-5	TGCAGCGTTGAAGAGGGCGGACTAGCCTTGGAGACCCAGTACTTC	CSVEEGGLALETQYF
NA	NA	14	TRBV9	TRBJ2-3	TGTGCCAGCAGCGTAGCGGGATACACAGATACGCAGTATTTT	CASSVAGYTDTQYF
NA	NA	16	TRBV5-5	TRBJ1-5	TGTGCCAGCAGCTTGGGCGGAGGGGGGGTCATTCAGCCCCAGCATTTT	CASSLGGGGVIQPQHF
NA	TRBD2	17	TRBV9	TRBJ2-1	TGTGCCAGCAGCGATAATCCGGGACTAGCGCATTACAATGAGCAGTTCTTC	CASSDNPGLAHYNEQFF